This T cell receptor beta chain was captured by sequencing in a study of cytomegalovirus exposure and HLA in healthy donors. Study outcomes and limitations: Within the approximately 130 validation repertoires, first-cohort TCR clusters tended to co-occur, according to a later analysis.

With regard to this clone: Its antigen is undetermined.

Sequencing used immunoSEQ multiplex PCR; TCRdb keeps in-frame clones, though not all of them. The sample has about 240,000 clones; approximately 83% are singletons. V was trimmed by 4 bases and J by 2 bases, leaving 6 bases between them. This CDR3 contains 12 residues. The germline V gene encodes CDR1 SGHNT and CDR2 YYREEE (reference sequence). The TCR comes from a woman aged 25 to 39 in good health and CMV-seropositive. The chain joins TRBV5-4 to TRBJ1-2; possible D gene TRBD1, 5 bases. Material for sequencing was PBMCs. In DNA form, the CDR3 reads TGTGCCAGCAGCCCAGGGAACTATGGCTACACCTTC. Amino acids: CASSPGNYGYTF.